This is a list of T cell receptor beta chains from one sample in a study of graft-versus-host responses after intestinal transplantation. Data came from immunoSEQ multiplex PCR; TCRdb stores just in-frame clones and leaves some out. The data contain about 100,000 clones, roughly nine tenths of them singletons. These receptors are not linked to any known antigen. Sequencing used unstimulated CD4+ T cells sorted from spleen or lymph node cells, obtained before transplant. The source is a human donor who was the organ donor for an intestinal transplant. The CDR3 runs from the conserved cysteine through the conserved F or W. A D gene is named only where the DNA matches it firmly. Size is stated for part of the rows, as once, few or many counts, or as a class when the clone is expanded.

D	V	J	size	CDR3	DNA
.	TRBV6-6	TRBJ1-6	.	CASSLGHQGYNSPLHF	TGTGCCAGCAGCCTCGGCCACCAGGGGTATAATTCACCCCTCCACTTT
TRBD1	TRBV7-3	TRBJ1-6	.	CASSLGQGLSSPLHF	TGTGCCAGCAGCCTGGGACAGGGGCTTAGTTCACCCCTCCACTTT
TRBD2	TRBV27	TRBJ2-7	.	CASRMGTSGYEQYF	TGTGCCAGCAGGATGGGGACTAGCGGCTACGAGCAGTACTTC
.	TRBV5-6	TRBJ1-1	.	CASSFLLRTEAFF	TGTGCCAGCAGCTTTCTTCTGAGGACTGAAGCTTTCTTT
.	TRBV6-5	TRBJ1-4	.	CASSSKPGGEKLFF	TGTGCCAGCAGTTCGAAGCCGGGGGGTGAAAAACTGTTTTTT
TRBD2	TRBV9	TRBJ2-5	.	CASSVGLLAGGQETQYF	TGTGCCAGCAGCGTAGGTTTACTAGCGGGGGGCCAAGAGACCCAGTACTTC
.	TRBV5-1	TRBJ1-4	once	CASSPDVNEKLFF	TGCGCCAGCAGTCCTGACGTAAATGAAAAACTGTTTTTT
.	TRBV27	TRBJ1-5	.	CASSSGEQPQHF	TGTGCCAGCAGTTCAGGGGAACAGCCCCAGCATTTT
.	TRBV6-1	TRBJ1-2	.	CASRHSYGYTF	TGTGCCAGCAGACACAGCTATGGCTACACCTTC
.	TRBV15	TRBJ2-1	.	CATSREIGGRYYSYNEQFF	TGTGCCACCAGCAGAGAAATAGGAGGGAGGTATTACTCCTACAATGAGCAGTTCTTC
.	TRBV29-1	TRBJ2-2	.	CSVALSGVSGELFF	TGCAGCGTTGCCCTTTCAGGGGTGTCCGGGGAGCTGTTTTTT
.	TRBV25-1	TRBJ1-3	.	CASGGDAGNTIYF	TGTGCCAGCGGGGGAGACGCTGGAAACACCATATATTTT
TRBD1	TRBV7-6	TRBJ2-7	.	CASSLARTGEWQYF	TGTGCCAGCAGCTTAGCGCGGACAGGGGAGTGGCAGTACTTC
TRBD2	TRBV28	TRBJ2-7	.	CATEMGGGAYEQYF	TGTGCCACCGAGATGGGGGGAGGGGCCTACGAGCAGTACTTC
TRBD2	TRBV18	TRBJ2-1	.	CASSPTSGGALGNEQFF	TGTGCCAGCTCGCCCACTAGCGGGGGGGCCTTGGGAAATGAGCAGTTCTTC
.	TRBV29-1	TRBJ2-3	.	CSVEDPSGQLRTDTQYF	TGCAGCGTTGAAGATCCATCAGGACAGTTACGCACAGATACGCAGTATTTT
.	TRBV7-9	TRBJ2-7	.	CASSLAVAEQYF	TGTGCCAGCAGCTTAGCGGTAGCGGAGCAGTACTTC